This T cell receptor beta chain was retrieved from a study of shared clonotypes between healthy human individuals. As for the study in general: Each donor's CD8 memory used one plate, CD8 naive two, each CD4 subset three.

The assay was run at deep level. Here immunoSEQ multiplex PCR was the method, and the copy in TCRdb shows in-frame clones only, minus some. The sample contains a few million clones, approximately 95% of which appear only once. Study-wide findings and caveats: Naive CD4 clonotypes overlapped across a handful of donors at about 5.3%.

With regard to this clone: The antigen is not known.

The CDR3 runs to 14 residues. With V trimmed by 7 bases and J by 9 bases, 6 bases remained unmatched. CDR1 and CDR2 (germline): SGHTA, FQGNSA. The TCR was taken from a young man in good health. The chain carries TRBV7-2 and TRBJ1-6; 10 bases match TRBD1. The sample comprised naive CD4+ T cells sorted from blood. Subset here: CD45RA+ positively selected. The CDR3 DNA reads TGTGCCAGCAAGCCGGGGACAGGGGCTTCACCCCTCCACTTT. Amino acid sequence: CASKPGTGASPLHF.